This T cell receptor (beta chain) was obtained from a study of STAT3 mutations in large granular lymphocyte leukemia. Whole-study results and caveats: In T-cell large granular lymphocyte leukemia, about half of patients showed multiple immunodominant subclonotypes.

Per the germline V gene, CDR1 is LNHDA and CDR2 is SQIVND (reference sequence). The length of the CDR3 is 16 residues. V was pared by 6 bases and J by 0 bases, with 17 bases between. Notes on this clone: Antigen specificity is unknown.

The method was immunoSEQ multiplex PCR; TCRdb's version includes in-frame clones alone and lacks a portion of them. In the table there are 16,000 or so clones, approximately 84% of which are singletons. This sequence joins TRBV19 and TRBJ1-2, with unresolved D. The sequence came from a man in his fifties with T-cell large granular lymphocyte leukemia. Some clones in this sample may be carry-over from other donors' samples. The specimen was peripheral blood mononuclear cells. This chain's CDR3 is CASRVSGGLANYGYTF. The DNA of the CDR3 is TGTGCCAGTAGAGTATCAGGCGGCCTAGCTAACTATGGCTACACCTTC.